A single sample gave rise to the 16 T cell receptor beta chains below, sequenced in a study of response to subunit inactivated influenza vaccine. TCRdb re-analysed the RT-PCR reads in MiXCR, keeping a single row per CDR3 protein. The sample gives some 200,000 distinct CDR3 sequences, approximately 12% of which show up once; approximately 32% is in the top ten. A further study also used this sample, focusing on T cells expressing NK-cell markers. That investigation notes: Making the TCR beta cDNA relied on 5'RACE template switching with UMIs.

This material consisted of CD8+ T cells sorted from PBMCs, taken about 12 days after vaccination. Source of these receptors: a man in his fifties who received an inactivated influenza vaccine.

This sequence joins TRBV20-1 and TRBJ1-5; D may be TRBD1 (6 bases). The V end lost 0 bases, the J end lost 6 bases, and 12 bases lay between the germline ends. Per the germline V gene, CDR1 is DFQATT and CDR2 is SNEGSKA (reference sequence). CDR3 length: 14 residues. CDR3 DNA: TGCAGTGCTAGAGACAGGGGAGAGAGTCAGCCCCAGCATTTT. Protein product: CSARDRGESQPQHF.

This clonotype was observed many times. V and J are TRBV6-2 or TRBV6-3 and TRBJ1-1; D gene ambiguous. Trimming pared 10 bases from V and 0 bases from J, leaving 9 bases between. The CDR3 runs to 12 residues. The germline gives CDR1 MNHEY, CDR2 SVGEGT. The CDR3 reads CATSVMNTEAFF. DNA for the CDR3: TGTGCCACCTCGGTTATGAACACTGAAGCTTTCTTT.

CDR3 coding DNA: TGCAGCGTTGTTGGGGGCGGGCGGACCGGGGAGCTGTTTTTT. Translation gives CSVVGGGRTGELFF. This chain joins TRBV29-1 and TRBJ2-2; TRBD1 is a possible D gene (6 bases). The ends were cut back, 4 bases at V and 5 bases at J, with 14 bases in the middle. Germline CDR1 reads SQVTM; CDR2 reads ANQGSEA. The CDR3 is 14 residues long.

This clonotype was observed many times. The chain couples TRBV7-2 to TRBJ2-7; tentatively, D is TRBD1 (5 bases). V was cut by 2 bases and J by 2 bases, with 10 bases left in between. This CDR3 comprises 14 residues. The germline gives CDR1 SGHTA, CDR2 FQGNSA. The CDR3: CASSLYQGTYEQYF. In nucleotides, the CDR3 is TGTGCCAGCAGCTTATACCAGGGTACCTACGAGCAGTACTTC.

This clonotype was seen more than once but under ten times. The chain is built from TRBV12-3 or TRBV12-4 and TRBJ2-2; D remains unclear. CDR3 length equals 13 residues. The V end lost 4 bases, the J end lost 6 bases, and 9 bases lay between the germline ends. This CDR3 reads CASSSSPAGELFF. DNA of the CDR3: TGTGCCAGCAGTTCTAGTCCCGCCGGGGAGCTGTTTTTT.

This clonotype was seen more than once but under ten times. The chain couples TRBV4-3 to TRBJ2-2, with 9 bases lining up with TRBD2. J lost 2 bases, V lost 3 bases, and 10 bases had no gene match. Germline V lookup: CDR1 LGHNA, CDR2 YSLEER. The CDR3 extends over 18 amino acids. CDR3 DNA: TGCGCCAGCAGCCACGCGCGGGAGGGAGCGAAAAACACCGGGGAGCTGTTTTTT. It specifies CASSHAREGAKNTGELFF.

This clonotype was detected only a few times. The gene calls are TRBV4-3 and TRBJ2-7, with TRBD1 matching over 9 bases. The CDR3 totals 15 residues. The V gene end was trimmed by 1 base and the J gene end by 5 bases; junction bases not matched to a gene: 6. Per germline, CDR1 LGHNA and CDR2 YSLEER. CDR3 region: CASSQGPGQGNEQYF. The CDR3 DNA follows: TGCGCCAGCAGCCAAGGTCCGGGACAGGGTAACGAGCAGTACTTC.

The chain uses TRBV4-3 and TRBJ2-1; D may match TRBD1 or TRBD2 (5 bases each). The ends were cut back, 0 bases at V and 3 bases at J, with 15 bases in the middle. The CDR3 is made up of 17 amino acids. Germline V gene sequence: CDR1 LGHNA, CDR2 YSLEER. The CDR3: CASSQDGGRGFYNEQFF. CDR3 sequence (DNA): TGCGCCAGCAGCCAAGACGGCGGCCGGGGCTTCTACAATGAGCAGTTCTTC.

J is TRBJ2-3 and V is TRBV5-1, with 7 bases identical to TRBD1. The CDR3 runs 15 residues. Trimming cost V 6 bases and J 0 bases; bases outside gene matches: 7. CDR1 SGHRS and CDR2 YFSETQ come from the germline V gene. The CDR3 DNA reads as TGCGCCAGCAATACGGGACAGTCCAGCACAGATACGCAGTATTTT. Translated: CASNTGQSSTDTQYF.

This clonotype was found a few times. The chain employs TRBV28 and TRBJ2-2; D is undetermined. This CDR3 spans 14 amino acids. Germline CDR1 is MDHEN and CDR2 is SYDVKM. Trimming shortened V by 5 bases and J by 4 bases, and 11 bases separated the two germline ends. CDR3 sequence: CASSPRTFTGELFF. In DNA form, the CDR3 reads TGTGCCAGCAGTCCCCGGACCTTCACCGGGGAGCTGTTTTTT.

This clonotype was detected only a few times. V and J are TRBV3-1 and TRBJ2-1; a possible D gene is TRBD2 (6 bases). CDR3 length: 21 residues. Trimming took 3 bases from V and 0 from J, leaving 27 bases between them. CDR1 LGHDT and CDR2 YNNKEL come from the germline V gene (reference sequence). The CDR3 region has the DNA TGTGCCAGCAGCCACGCCTTGGAGCGGGCTACCCCTATTCCCTCCTACAATGAGCAGTTCTTC. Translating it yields CASSHALERATPIPSYNEQFF.

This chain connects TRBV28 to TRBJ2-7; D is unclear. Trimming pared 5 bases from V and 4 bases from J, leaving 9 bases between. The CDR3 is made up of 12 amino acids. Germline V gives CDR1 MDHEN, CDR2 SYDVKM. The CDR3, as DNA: TGTGCCAGCAGTGCCGACTTATACGAGCAGTACTTC. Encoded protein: CASSADLYEQYF.

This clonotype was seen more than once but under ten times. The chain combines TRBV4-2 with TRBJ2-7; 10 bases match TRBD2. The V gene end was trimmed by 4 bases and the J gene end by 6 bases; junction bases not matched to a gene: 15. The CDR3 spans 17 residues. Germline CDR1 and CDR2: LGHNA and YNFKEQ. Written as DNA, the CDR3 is TGTGCCAGCAGCCCACGGGGTACTAGCGGGATTTTTTCCGAGCAGTACTTC. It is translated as CASSPRGTSGIFSEQYF.

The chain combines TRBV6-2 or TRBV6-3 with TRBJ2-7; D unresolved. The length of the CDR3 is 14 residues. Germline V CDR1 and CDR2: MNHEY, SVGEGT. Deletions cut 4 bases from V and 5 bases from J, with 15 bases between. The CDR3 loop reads CASSFEAWRDEQYF. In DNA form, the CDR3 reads TGTGCCAGCAGTTTCGAAGCCTGGAGAGACGAGCAGTACTTC.

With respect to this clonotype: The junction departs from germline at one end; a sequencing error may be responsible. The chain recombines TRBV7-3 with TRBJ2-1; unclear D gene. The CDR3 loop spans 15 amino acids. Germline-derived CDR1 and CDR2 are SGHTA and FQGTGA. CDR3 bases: TGTGCCAGCAGCCAGGACCTGAGCTCCTACAAAGAGCAGTTCTTC. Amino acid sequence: CASSQDLSSYKEQFF. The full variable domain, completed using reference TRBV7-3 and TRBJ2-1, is GAGVSQTPSNKVTEKGKYVELRCDPISGHTALYWYRQSLGQGPEFLIYFQGTGAADDSGLPNDRFFAVRPEGSVSTLKIQRTERGDSAVYLCASSQDLSSYKEQFFGPGTRLTVL.

CDR3 protein: CATSRSGGTSVNEQYF. DNA for the CDR3: TGTGCCACCAGCCGCTCTGGTGGGACTAGCGTCAACGAGCAGTACTTC. The chain has TRBV15 and TRBJ2-7; TRBD2 matches 10 bases. The CDR3 totals 16 residues. Germline V gene lookup returns CDR1 LNHNV and CDR2 YYDKDF (reference sequence). Germline trimming cut 5 bases from V and 5 bases from J; bases unmatched to any gene: 12.